This T cell receptor beta chain was sequenced for a study of CXCR3-negative and CXCR3-positive naive CD8 T cells. As for the study in general: Approximately 140 million TRB reads were obtained in total, which works out to about 1.5 +/- 0.3 million per library.

Carrying UMI labels, the TRB cDNA libraries were prepared through 5' RACE. TCRdb re-analyzed the 5' RACE reads; it lists each CDR3 protein once, without DNA. Recorded for this sample: roughly 40,000 distinct CDR3 sequences. Every CD8+ subset sample held more than 250,000 flow-sorted cells, done in triplicate. The CDR3 consists of 15 residues. Germline CDR1 MDHEN, CDR2 SYDVKM. Sequencing was performed on memory CD8+ T cells from blood. This receptor was identified in a human donor in good health. Some clones in this sample may be carry-over from other donors' samples. V is TRBV28 and J is TRBJ2-3. CDR3 region: CASSSSNPSTDTQYF.